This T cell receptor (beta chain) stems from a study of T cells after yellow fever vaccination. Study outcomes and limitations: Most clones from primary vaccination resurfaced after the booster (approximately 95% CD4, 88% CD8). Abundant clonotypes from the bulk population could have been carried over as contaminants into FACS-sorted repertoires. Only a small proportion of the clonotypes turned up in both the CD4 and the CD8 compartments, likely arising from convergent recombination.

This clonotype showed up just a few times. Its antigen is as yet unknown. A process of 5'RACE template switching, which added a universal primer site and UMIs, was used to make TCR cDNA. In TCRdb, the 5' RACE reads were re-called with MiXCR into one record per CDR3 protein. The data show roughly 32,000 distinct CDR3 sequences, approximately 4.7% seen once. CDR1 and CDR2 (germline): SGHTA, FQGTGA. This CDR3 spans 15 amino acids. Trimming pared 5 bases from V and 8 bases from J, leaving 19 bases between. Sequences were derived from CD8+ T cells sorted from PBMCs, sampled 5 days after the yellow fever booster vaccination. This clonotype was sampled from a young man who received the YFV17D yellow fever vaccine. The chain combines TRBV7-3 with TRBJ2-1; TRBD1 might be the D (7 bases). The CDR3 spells CASSPQGGVNDEQFF. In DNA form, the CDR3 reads TGTGCCAGCAGCCCTCAGGGGGGAGTTAATGATGAGCAGTTCTTC.